This TCR beta chain was recovered during a study of T cells in localized non-small cell lung cancer. As for this clone: Its antigen remains unknown.

Germline loops: CDR1 LNHDA, CDR2 SQIVND (reference sequence). CDR3 size: 14 residues. After removal of 7 bases from V and 1 base from J, the junction contained 2 bases not matched to a gene. Study findings and constraints: Adjacent uninvolved lung tissue had the highest T cell clonality, exceeding tumor. Detection in adjacent lung was observed for a median around 59 of the top 100 tumor clones. Greater T cell density in blood accompanied longer overall survival.

TCRdb's table, derived via immunoSEQ multiplex PCR, lists solely in-frame clones and lacks some. The data contain around 94,000 clones, roughly 89% of them singletons. The rearrangement joins TRBV19 to TRBJ2-5, with TRBD2 identical over 11 bases. The sequencing here drew on peripheral blood, taken before any cancer treatment. The origin of this receptor is a man aged 35 to 70 with stage I squamous cell lung carcinoma. In nucleotides, the CDR3 is TGTGCCAGTAAACTAGCGGGGGTCCAAGAGACCCAGTACTTC. Protein product: CASKLAGVQETQYF.